Below are 15 T cell receptor beta chains sequenced from a single sample in a study of T cell responses to AZD1222 COVID-19 vaccine. TCRdb keeps only in-frame clones here, not all; method: immunoSEQ multiplex PCR. Of approximately 100,000 clones listed, 90% to 95% are singletons. Material: peripheral blood, obtained on day 0 of AZD1222 vaccination. These receptors all stem from an adult in good health.

The V call is TRBV19, the J call TRBJ2-1; TRBD2 aligns across 7 bases. Germline V gene data show CDR1 as LNHDA and CDR2 as SQIVND (reference sequence). This CDR3 spans 17 amino acids. Unmatched junction bases numbered 11, after V lost 2 bases and J lost 4 bases. Written as DNA, the CDR3 is TGTGCCAGTAGTATAATCCCGGAGGGGAGGGCTTACAATGAGCAGTTCTTC. It translates to CASSIIPEGRAYNEQFF. Full variable domain (rest looked up from reference TRBV19 and TRBJ2-1): DGGITQSPKYLFRKEGQNVTLSCEQNLNHDAMYWYRQDPGQGLRLIYYSQIVNDFQKGDIAEGYSVSREKKESFPLTVTSAQKNPTAFYLCASSIIPEGRAYNEQFFGPGTRLTVL.

In this sample, this clone turned up once. This sequence joins TRBV20-1 and TRBJ2-1; D is uncertain. CDR1 and CDR2 from the germline V gene are DFQATT and SNEGSKA (reference sequence). Trimming took 5 bases from V and 10 from J, leaving 12 bases between them. The CDR3 is 11 amino acids. The CDR3 sequence: CSAVGSSEQFF. In DNA form, the CDR3 reads TGCAGTGCTGTCGGTAGCTCGGAGCAGTTCTTC.

The J gene is TRBJ1-3, the V gene TRBV6-5; possibly TRBD1 for D (5 bases). The CDR3 has 15 amino acids. CDR1 is MNHEY and CDR2 is SVGAGI in the germline V gene. Trimming pared 2 bases from V and 3 bases from J, leaving 11 bases between. The CDR3: CASSYTSGHGNTIYF. The CDR3 DNA reads as TGTGCCAGCAGTTACACGTCGGGGCATGGAAACACCATATATTTT.

CDR3 amino acids: CAWSVTPPGAIGNTIYF. CDR3 nucleotides: TGTGCCTGGAGTGTAACCCCCCCGGGGGCGATTGGAAACACCATATATTTT. The chain couples TRBV30 to TRBJ1-3; D is possibly TRBD1 (6 bases). V lost 0 bases and J 3 bases, leaving 18 bases between the germline ends. Germline assignment: CDR1 GTSNPN and CDR2 SVGIG (reference sequence). The CDR3 has 17 residues.

This chain connects TRBV11-2 to TRBJ1-6, with a tentative D call TRBD1 (6 bases). This CDR3 has 13 amino acids. Germline V gene sequence: CDR1 SGHAT, CDR2 FQNNGV. V lost 6 bases to trimming and J lost 13 bases, with 16 bases between them. The CDR3 DNA sequence: TGTGCCAGCAGTCCCCTGACAGGAAGGCCCCTCCACTTT. This codes for CASSPLTGRPLHF. The complete variable domain, with remaining parts taken from reference TRBV11-2 and TRBJ1-6, reads EAGVAQSPRYKIIEKRQSVAFWCNPISGHATLYWYQQILGQGPKLLIQFQNNGVVDDSQLPKDRFSAERLKGVDSTLKIQPAKLEDSAVYLCASSPLTGRPLHFGNGTRLTVT.

This clone was picked up one time. The rearrangement uses TRBV19 and TRBJ2-2; D gene ambiguous. The CDR3 extends over 13 amino acids. The V gene lost 3 bases and the J gene lost 8 bases, with 10 bases spanning the gap. The germline V gene encodes CDR1 LNHDA and CDR2 SQIVND (reference sequence). CDR3 loop: CASSILGIGELFF. The CDR3 nucleotides are TGTGCCAGTAGTATTTTGGGGATAGGGGAGCTGTTTTTT.

This rearrangement joins TRBV6-5 to TRBJ2-1; 10 nucleotides agree with TRBD1. Germline lookup yields CDR1 MNHEY and CDR2 SVGAGI. The CDR3 extends over 15 amino acids. Unmatched junction bases numbered 2, after V lost 2 bases and J lost 4 bases. The CDR3 spells CASSYGQGGYNEQFF. CDR3 nucleotides: TGTGCCAGCAGTTACGGACAGGGGGGTTACAATGAGCAGTTCTTC.

This chain connects TRBV7-9 to TRBJ1-2; D not resolved. CDR3 length equals 12 residues. V was shortened by 8 bases and J by 8 bases, with 15 bases between the two germline ends. Germline values: CDR1 SEHNR, CDR2 FQNEAQ (reference sequence). CDR3 nucleotide sequence: TGTGCCAGCTCCTTACCCGAAAGGGGCTACACCTTC. Translating it yields CASSLPERGYTF.

J is TRBJ1-2 and V is TRBV30; a weak D match, TRBD1 (5 bases). The CDR3 has 11 residues. CDR1 is GTSNPN and CDR2 is SVGIG in the germline V gene (reference sequence). The ends were cut back, 4 bases at V and 8 bases at J, with 11 bases in the middle. CDR3 loop: CAWTGTLGYTF. The CDR3 DNA sequence: TGTGCCTGGACCGGGACTTTAGGCTACACCTTC.

The chain links TRBV7-6 to TRBJ2-1; D may be TRBD1 or TRBD2 (5 bases each). The length of the CDR3 is 16 residues. The V and J ends lost 0 bases and 2 bases respectively, with 11 bases between them. From germline, CDR1 is SGHVS and CDR2 FNYEAQ. The CDR3 bases are TGTGCCAGCAGCTTAGCGGGCCGGGGACCCTACAATGAGCAGTTCTTC. Translation gives CASSLAGRGPYNEQFF.

This clone came up a few times. This rearrangement joins TRBV18 to TRBJ1-2, with D possibly matching TRBD1 (5 bases). CDR1 is KGHSH and CDR2 is LQKENI in the germline V gene. The CDR3 covers 11 residues. V was clipped by 5 bases and J by 10 bases, with 11 bases between them. The CDR3 nucleotides read TGTGCCAGCTCAGAGGGAGGGGACTACACCTTC. Encoded protein: CASSEGGDYTF.

The CDR3 spells CASSQAPGPRDTQYF. Written as DNA, the CDR3 is TGTGCCAGCAGCCAGGCCCCGGGTCCGCGAGATACGCAGTATTTT. The V and J genes are TRBV4-2 and TRBJ2-3, with D unresolved. The V end lost 3 bases, the J end lost 5 bases, and 15 bases lay between the germline ends. The CDR3 contains 15 residues. CDR1 and CDR2 (germline): LGHNA, YNFKEQ.

The chain links TRBV4-1 to TRBJ1-4; 9 positions agree with TRBD1. From germline, CDR1 is MGHRA and CDR2 YSYEKL. The ends lost 3 bases at V and 13 bases at J; junction bases unmatched: 3. This CDR3 spans 12 amino acids. The CDR3 loop is CASSQGQGRLFF. The CDR3 DNA is TGCGCCAGCAGCCAGGGACAGGGTCGACTGTTTTTT.

Only one count was recorded for this clone. The rearrangement uses TRBV18 and TRBJ1-1; D is undetermined. The CDR3 loop spans 16 amino acids. Looked up from germline, CDR1 is KGHSH and CDR2 is LQKENI. Between the trimmed V and J ends, which lost 3 bases and 4 bases, there was a span of 18 bases. CDR3 coding DNA: TGTGCCAGCTCACCCTCAAGCAGAGTAGTGGGCACTGAAGCTTTCTTT. Translation gives CASSPSSRVVGTEAFF.

The rearrangement joins TRBV6-5 to TRBJ2-7; TRBD2 matches 12 bases. Per germline, CDR1 MNHEY and CDR2 SVGAGI. The CDR3 runs 16 residues. Trimming removed 2 bases from V and 3 bases from J; junction bases left unmatched: 5. The CDR3 sequence is CASSYTGTSGYYEQYF. In nucleotides, the CDR3 is TGTGCCAGCAGTTACACCGGGACTAGCGGGTACTACGAGCAGTACTTC.